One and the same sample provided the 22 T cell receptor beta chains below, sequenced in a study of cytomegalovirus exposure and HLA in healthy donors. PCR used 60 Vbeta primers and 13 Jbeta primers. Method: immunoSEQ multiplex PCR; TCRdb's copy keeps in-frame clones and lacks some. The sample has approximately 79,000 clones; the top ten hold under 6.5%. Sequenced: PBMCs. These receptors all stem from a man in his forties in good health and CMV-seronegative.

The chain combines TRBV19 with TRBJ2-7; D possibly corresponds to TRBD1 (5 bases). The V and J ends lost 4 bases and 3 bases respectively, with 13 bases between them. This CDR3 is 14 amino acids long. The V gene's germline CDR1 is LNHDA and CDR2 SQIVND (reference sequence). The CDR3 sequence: CASSTTVLSYEQYF. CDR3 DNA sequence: TGTGCCAGTAGTACGACAGTCCTGAGCTACGAGCAGTACTTC.

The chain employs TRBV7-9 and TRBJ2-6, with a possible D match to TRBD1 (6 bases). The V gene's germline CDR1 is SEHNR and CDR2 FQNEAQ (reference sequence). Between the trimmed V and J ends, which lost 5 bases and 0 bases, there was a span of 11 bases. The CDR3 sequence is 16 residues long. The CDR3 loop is CASSPTGSSGANVLTF. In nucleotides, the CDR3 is TGTGCCAGCAGCCCAACAGGGAGCTCTGGGGCCAACGTCCTGACTTTC.

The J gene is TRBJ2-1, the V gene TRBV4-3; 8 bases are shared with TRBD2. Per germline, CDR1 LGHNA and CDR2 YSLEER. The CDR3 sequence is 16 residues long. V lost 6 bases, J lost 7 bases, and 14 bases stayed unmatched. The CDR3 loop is CASSPGGLELWNEQFF. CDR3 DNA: TGCGCCAGCAGTCCGGGGGGACTAGAGCTATGGAATGAGCAGTTCTTC.

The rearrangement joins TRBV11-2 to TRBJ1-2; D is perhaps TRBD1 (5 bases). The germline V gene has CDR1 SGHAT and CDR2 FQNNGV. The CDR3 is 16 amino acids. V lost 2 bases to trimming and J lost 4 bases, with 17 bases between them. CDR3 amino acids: CASSLTPSGTFYGYTF. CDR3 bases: TGTGCCAGCAGCTTAACCCCCTCCGGGACTTTCTATGGCTACACCTTC.

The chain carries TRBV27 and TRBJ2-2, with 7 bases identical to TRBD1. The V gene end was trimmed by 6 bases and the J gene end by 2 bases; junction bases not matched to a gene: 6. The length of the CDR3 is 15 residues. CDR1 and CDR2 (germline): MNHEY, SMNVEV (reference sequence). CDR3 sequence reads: CASRSGQRNTGELFF. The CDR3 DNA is TGTGCCAGCAGATCGGGACAGAGAAACACCGGGGAGCTGTTTTTT.

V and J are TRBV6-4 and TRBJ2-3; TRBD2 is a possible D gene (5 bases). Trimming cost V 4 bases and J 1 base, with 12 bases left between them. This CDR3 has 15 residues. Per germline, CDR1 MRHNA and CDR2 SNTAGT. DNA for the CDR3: TGTGCCAGCAGTGTAGGTAGCGCCCGCACAGATACGCAGTATTTT. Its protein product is CASSVGSARTDTQYF.

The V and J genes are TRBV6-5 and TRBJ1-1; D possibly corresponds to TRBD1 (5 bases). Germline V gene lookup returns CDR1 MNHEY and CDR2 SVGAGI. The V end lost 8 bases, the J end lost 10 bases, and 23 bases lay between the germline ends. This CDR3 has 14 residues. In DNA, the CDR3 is TGTGCCAGCTTCCCTCGCGGGGGGTCCGTCGTAGCTTTCTTT. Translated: CASFPRGGSVVAFF.

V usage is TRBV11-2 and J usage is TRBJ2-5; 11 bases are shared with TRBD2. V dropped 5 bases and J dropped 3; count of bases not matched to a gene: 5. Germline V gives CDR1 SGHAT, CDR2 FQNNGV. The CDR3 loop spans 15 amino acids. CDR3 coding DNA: TGTGCCAGCAGCCGCCGACTAGCGGGGAAAGAGACCCAGTACTTC. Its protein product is CASSRRLAGKETQYF.

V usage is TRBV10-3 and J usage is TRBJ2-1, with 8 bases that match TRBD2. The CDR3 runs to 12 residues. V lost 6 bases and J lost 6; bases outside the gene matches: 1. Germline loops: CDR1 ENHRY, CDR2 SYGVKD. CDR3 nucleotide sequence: TGTGCCATCAGAACTAGCGGCAATGAGCAGTTCTTC. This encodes CAIRTSGNEQFF.

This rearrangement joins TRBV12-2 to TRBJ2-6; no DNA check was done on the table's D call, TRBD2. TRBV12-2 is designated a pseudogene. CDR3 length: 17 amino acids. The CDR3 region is CASRLSGVRSGANVLTF. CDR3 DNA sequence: TGTGCAAGTCGCTTAAGCGGCGTCAGGTCTGGGGCCAACGTCCTGACTTTC.

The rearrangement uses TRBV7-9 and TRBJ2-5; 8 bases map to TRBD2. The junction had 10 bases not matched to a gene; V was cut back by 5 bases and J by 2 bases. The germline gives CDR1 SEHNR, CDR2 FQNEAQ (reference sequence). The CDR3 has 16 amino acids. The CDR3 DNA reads TGTGCCAGCAGCCCGCGGGCGGGGGGCTCTCAAGAGACCCAGTACTTC. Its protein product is CASSPRAGGSQETQYF.

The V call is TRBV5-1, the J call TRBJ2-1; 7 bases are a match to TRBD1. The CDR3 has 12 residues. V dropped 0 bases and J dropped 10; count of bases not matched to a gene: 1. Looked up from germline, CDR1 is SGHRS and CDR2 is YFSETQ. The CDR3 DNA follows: TGCGCCAGCAGCTTGGTAGGGGGCGAGCAGTTCTTC. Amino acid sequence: CASSLVGGEQFF.

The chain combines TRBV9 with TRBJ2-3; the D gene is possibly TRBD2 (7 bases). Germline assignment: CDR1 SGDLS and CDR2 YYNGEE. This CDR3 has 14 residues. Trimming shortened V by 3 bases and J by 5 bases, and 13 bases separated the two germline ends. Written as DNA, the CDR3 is TGTGCCAGCAGCGCCGGGGGGCTGAGAGATACGCAGTATTTT. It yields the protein CASSAGGLRDTQYF.

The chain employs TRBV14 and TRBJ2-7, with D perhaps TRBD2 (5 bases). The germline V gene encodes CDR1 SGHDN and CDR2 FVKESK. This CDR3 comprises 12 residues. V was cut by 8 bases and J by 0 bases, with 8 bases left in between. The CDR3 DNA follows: TGTGCCAGCGGGGAGACCTCCTACGAGCAGTACTTC. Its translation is CASGETSYEQYF. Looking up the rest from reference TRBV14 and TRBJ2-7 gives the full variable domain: EAGVTQFPSHSVIEKGQTVTLRCDPISGHDNLYWYRRVMGKEIKFLLHFVKESKQDESGMPNNRFLAERTGGTYSTLKVQPAELEDSGVYFCASGETSYEQYFGPGTRLTVT.

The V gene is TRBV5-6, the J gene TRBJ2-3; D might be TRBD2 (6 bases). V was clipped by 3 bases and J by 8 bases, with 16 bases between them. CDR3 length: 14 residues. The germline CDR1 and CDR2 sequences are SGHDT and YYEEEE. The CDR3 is CASSYPTSFLTQYF. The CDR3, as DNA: TGTGCCAGCAGCTATCCGACTAGTTTTCTTACGCAGTATTTT.

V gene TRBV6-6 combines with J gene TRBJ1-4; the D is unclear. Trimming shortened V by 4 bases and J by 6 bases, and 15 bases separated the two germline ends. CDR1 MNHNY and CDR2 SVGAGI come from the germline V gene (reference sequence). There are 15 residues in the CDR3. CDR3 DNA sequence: TGTGCCAGCAGTTTTCCGCTCGGGAGCGATGAAAAACTGTTTTTT. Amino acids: CASSFPLGSDEKLFF.

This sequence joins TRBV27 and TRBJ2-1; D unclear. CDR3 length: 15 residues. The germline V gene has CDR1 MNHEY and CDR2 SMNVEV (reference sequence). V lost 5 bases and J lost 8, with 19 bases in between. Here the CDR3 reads CASSRPNLRVDEQFF. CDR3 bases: TGTGCCAGCAGTCGTCCTAATTTACGAGTCGATGAGCAGTTCTTC.

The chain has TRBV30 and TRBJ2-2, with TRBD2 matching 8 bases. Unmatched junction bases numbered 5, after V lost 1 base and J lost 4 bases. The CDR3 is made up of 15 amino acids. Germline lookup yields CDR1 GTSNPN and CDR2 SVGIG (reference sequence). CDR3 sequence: CAWSARGGATGELFF. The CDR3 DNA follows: TGTGCCTGGAGTGCCCGGGGGGGGGCCACCGGGGAGCTGTTTTTT. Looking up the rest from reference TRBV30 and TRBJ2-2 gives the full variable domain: SQTIHQWPATLVQPVGSPLSLECTVEGTSNPNLYWYRQAAGRGLQLLFYSVGIGQISSEVPQNLSASRPQDRQFILSSKKLLLSDSGFYLCAWSARGGATGELFFGEGSRLTVL.

The CDR3 reads CASSLVGTPQETQYF. As DNA, the CDR3 is TGTGCCAGCAGCTTAGTCGGGACACCACAAGAGACCCAGTACTTC. The J gene is TRBJ2-5, the V gene TRBV7-9; D possibly corresponds to TRBD1 (6 bases). The V end lost 1 base, the J end lost 2 bases, and 11 bases lay between the germline ends. Germline V gives CDR1 SEHNR, CDR2 FQNEAQ (reference sequence). This CDR3 region has 15 residues.

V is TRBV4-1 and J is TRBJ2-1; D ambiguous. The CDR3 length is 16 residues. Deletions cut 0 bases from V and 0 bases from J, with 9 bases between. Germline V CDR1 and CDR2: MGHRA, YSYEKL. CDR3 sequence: CASSQDPRSSYNEQFF. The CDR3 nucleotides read TGCGCCAGCAGCCAAGATCCCAGAAGCTCCTACAATGAGCAGTTCTTC.

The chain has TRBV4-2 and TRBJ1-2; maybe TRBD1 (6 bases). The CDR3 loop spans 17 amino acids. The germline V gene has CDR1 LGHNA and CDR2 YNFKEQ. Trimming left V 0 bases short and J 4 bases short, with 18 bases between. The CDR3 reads CASSQDGSSDRIYGYTF. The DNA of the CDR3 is TGTGCCAGCAGCCAAGATGGGAGTTCGGACAGAATCTATGGCTACACCTTC.

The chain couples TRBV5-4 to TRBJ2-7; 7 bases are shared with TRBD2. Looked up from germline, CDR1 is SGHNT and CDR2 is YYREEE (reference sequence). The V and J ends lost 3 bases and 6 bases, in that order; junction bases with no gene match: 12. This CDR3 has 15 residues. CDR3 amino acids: CASSSLSQRESEQYF. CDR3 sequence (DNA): TGTGCCAGCAGCTCCCTGTCCCAGCGGGAAAGCGAGCAGTACTTC.